Listed here are 23 T cell receptor beta chains from one sample, sequenced in a study of T cell clonality in common variable immunodeficiency. Assay: immunoSEQ multiplex PCR; the TCRdb copy retains only in-frame clones and omits some. The sample holds 50,000 to 60,000 clones, and no clone turns up only once. Sequenced material: peripheral blood mononuclear cells. These receptors all come from a person between 18 and 75 years old in good health.

This clone showed up many times. The read halts 3 residues ahead of the CDR3 end, with the missing end drawn from the germline J gene. This chain joins TRBV12-3 or TRBV12-4 and TRBJ1-6; D gene uncertain. The CDR3 covers 14 residues. Trimming shortened V by 5 bases and J by 4 bases, and 9 bases separated the two germline ends. The part of the CDR3 DNA that was read is TGTGCCAGCAGTACGCAGAGTTATAATTCACCC. Protein product: CASSTQSYNSP. In full, the CDR3 is CASSTQSYNSPLHF.

This clone occurred many times. This chain's CDR3 is CASSHLGRLNTDTQYF. The part of the CDR3 DNA that was read is TGTGCCAGCAGCCATTTAGGCAGACTTAACACAGATACG. The chain has TRBV14 and TRBJ2-3; unclear D gene. The read gets to within 3 residues of the CDR3 end, and the germline J gene fills in the rest. CDR3 size: 16 residues. Germline V gene lookup returns CDR1 SGHDN and CDR2 FVKESK. V lost 3 bases and J lost 2, with 15 bases in between. The full variable domain, completed using reference TRBV14 and TRBJ2-3, is EAGVTQFPSHSVIEKGQTVTLRCDPISGHDNLYWYRRVMGKEIKFLLHFVKESKQDESGMPNNRFLAERTGGTYSTLKVQPAELEDSGVYFCASSHLGRLNTDTQYFGPGTRLTVL.

This clone was observed many times. The CDR3 end is not reached by the read, which stops 3 residues before it; the germline J gene fills it in. The chain uses TRBV10-1 and TRBJ2-2, with D maybe TRBD2 (5 bases). Germline CDR1 is WNHNN and CDR2 is SYGVQD (reference sequence). The CDR3 length is 14 residues. V gave up 5 bases and J gave up 1 base, with 8 bases separating them. The CDR3 loop reads CASSPDWNTGELFF. The sequenced CDR3 bases are TGCGCCAGCAGTCCGGACTGGAACACCGGGGAG.

The table lists this clone with many counts. The missing CDR3 end, 3 residues past where the read stops, is filled in from the germline J gene. The V and J genes are TRBV7-3 and TRBJ2-1; 7 bases are shared with TRBD1. The V gene's germline CDR1 is SGHTA and CDR2 FQGTGA. The CDR3 spans 14 residues. The V segment lost 5 bases and the J segment 5 bases; nucleotides outside the gene matches: 6. Here the CDR3 reads CASSPGTENNEQFF. Partial CDR3 DNA: TGTGCCAGCAGCCCCGGGACAGAAAACAATGAG.

This clone has ten or more counts. Its ends do not fully match the called genes, so a read error is possible. The CDR3 DNA, read in part, is TGCGCCAGCAGCGTCACGCTAGCGGTGGACTACAATGAG. Translating it yields CASSVTLAVDYNE. In full, the CDR3 reads CASSVTLAVDYNEQFF. The chain employs TRBV4-2 and TRBJ2-1; 7 nucleotides agree with TRBD2. The read ends 3 residues before the CDR3 terminus; that terminus is restored from the germline J gene. This CDR3 comprises 16 residues. Germline V CDR1 and CDR2: LGHNA, YNFKEQ.

This clone showed up many times. The CDR3 goes on 3 residues after the read ends, and that part is filled in from the germline J gene. V is TRBV20-1 and J is TRBJ2-7, with a possible D match to TRBD1 (5 bases). Germline V lookup: CDR1 DFQATT, CDR2 SNEGSKA (reference sequence). The CDR3 consists of 13 residues. V gave up 5 bases and J gave up 1 base, with 12 bases separating them. This CDR3 is CSASQTESYEQYF. CDR3 DNA (partial): TGCAGTGCTTCCCAGACAGAGTCCTACGAG.

This clone was seen repeatedly, ten times or more. The DNA ends 3 residues before the CDR3 does, and the rest of the CDR3 is filled in from the germline J gene. This chain links TRBV18 with TRBJ2-2; 7 bases line up with TRBD1. This CDR3 spans 16 amino acids. CDR1 and CDR2 from the germline V gene are KGHSH and LQKENI. After removal of 4 bases from V and 1 base from J, the junction contained 6 bases not matched to a gene. The CDR3 sequence is CASSLTGTVNTGELFF. The part of the CDR3 DNA that was read is TGTGCCAGCTCACTCACCGGGACAGTGAACACCGGGGAG. The entire variable domain, with the rest obtained from reference TRBV18 and TRBJ2-2, is as follows: NAGVMQNPRHLVRRRGQEARLRCSPMKGHSHVYWYRQLPEEGLKFMVYLQKENIIDESGMPKERFSAEFPKEGPSILRIQQVVRGDSAAYFCASSLTGTVNTGELFFGEGSRLTVL.

This clone was seen at least ten times. From the germline J gene comes the end of the CDR3, since the read stops 3 residues before it. The chain uses TRBV7-3 and TRBJ2-1; D is uncertain. V was clipped by 3 bases and J by 8 bases, with 17 bases between them. CDR1 is SGHTA, CDR2 FQGTGA, per germline. This CDR3 region has 15 residues. CDR3 DNA (partial): TGTGCCAGCAGCTTGCTCGGGTCGGGTGGCGATGAG. This codes for CASSLLGSGGDE. The full CDR3 reads CASSLLGSGGDEQFF.

Remarks on this clone: The CDR3 end lies 3 residues beyond the end of the read and is filled in from the germline J gene. The rearrangement uses TRBV11-2 and TRBJ2-1; TRBD2 aligns across 8 bases. Trimming took 5 bases from V and 7 from J; bases not matched to a gene: 10. CDR1 and CDR2 from the germline V gene are SGHAT and FQNNGV. This CDR3 has 15 amino acids. The CDR3 bases that were read are TGTGCCAGCAGCCAAAATTCAATAGCGGGGAATGAG. Translated, it gives CASSQNSIAGNE. The entire CDR3 is CASSQNSIAGNEQFF. The variable domain in full, completed from reference TRBV11-2 and TRBJ2-1, reads EAGVAQSPRYKIIEKRQSVAFWCNPISGHATLYWYQQILGQGPKLLIQFQNNGVVDDSQLPKDRFSAERLKGVDSTLKIQPAKLEDSAVYLCASSQNSIAGNEQFFGPGTRLTVL.

In this sample, this clone turned up many times. Read data end 3 residues before the CDR3 end; the end is taken from the germline J gene. The chain employs TRBV5-5 and TRBJ2-1, with a possible D match to TRBD2 (5 bases). Germline CDR1 is SGHKS and CDR2 is YYEKEE (reference sequence). V was trimmed by 2 bases and J by 2 bases, leaving 11 bases between them. This CDR3 contains 15 residues. This CDR3 is CASSLSGSPYNEQFF. CDR3 DNA (partial): TGTGCCAGCAGCTTAAGCGGATCCCCCTACAATGAG.

In its sample, this clone was seen many times. The CDR3 goes on 3 residues after the read ends, and that part is filled in from the germline J gene. The V gene is TRBV5-1, the J gene TRBJ2-2; 9 bases are shared with TRBD1. This CDR3 region has 16 residues. The germline CDR1 and CDR2 sequences are SGHRS and YFSETQ. V lost 4 bases to trimming and J lost 3 bases; unmatched junction nucleotides: 7. The part of the CDR3 DNA that was read is TGCGCCAGCAGCCCGGACAGGGGCCCTGACACCGGGGAG. This translates into CASSPDRGPDTGE. The whole CDR3 is CASSPDRGPDTGELFF.

This clone was observed many times. Coverage ceases 3 residues before the CDR3 finishes, and the germline J gene fills in the end. This rearrangement joins TRBV7-8 to TRBJ2-7, with TRBD1 matching 7 bases. The V and J ends lost 3 bases and 2 bases, in that order; junction bases with no gene match: 7. CDR3 length equals 15 residues. Germline V gene data show CDR1 as SGHVS and CDR2 as FQNEAQ. CDR3 bases read: TGTGCCAGCAGCTTTCCCGGCCAGGGGGCCTACGAG. Translation: CASSFPGQGAYE. The full CDR3 reads CASSFPGQGAYEQYF.

The sample holds many counts of this clone. The read comes to an end 3 residues before the CDR3 does, leaving the germline J gene to fill in the end. The chain carries TRBV7-8 and TRBJ1-2, with 7 bases fitting TRBD1. With 3 bases clipped from V and 4 bases from J, the junction kept 8 bases outside the gene matches. The germline V gene encodes CDR1 SGHVS and CDR2 FQNEAQ. CDR3 length equals 15 residues. CDR3 DNA, as far as it was read: TGTGCCAGCAGCTTGTACGGACAGGAGATCTATGGC. It specifies CASSLYGQEIYG. The complete CDR3 reads CASSLYGQEIYGYTF.

This clone occurred many times. The CDR3 end falls 3 residues outside the read, so it is completed with the germline J gene. The chain uses TRBV30 and TRBJ2-1; 10 nucleotides align to TRBD2. CDR3 size: 12 residues. Germline V CDR1 and CDR2: GTSNPN, SVGIG (reference sequence). This CDR3 is CARTSGYNEQFF. The DNA read from the CDR3 is TGTGCGCGGACTAGCGGCTACAATGAG.

Ten or more counts support this clone. The CDR3 end lies 3 residues beyond the end of the read and is filled in from the germline J gene. The chain couples TRBV10-1 to TRBJ2-3; 8 positions agree with TRBD1. V dropped 3 bases and J dropped 5; count of bases not matched to a gene: 4. Germline V gives CDR1 WNHNN, CDR2 SYGVQD (reference sequence). The CDR3 consists of 14 residues. The sequenced part of the CDR3 DNA is TGCGCCAGCAGTGACCAGGGGGCTATAGATACG. This sequence encodes CASSDQGAIDT. The whole CDR3 is CASSDQGAIDTQYF.

This clone was recorded many times. Incomplete CDR3 DNA: TGTGCCAGCAGCTTAAGGTCTAGCGGGAGCTCTGAG. This sequence encodes CASSLRSSGSSE. In full, the CDR3 is CASSLRSSGSSEQFF. The chain has TRBV13 and TRBJ2-1; 10 bases match TRBD2. The read terminates 3 residues before the CDR3 end, so the remaining end is supplied by the germline J gene. Germline V gives CDR1 PRHDT, CDR2 FYEKMQ (reference sequence). Trimming took 2 bases from V and 9 from J; bases not matched to a gene: 7. The CDR3 is 15 amino acids.

This clone was recorded at least ten times. The CDR3 end falls 3 residues outside the read, so it is completed with the germline J gene. The rearrangement uses TRBV12-3 or TRBV12-4 and TRBJ1-2, with 7 bases matching TRBD1. The V and J ends lost 3 bases and 6 bases, in that order; junction bases with no gene match: 4. CDR3 size: 13 residues. The part of the CDR3 DNA that was read is TGTGCCAGCAGTTTGTTCACAGGGGATGGC. Protein sequence: CASSLFTGDG. The whole CDR3 protein is CASSLFTGDGYTF.

There are many counts of this clone. The read gets to within 3 residues of the CDR3 end, and the germline J gene fills in the rest. This chain uses TRBV5-1 with TRBJ2-7; D might be TRBD1 (7 bases). V gave up 2 bases and J gave up 5 bases, with 23 bases separating them. This CDR3 has 17 amino acids. Germline loops: CDR1 SGHRS, CDR2 YFSETQ. The covered CDR3 bases are TGCGCCAGCAGCTTTTTTTTCCCCGGGGCAGGGGGGCACGAG. The encoded protein is CASSFFFPGAGGHE. The entire CDR3 protein reads CASSFFFPGAGGHEQYF.

This clone was seen many times. The sequence runs out 3 residues before the end of the CDR3; the remainder is reconstructed from the germline J gene. The genes are TRBV6-2 or TRBV6-3 and TRBJ2-1; TRBD2 agrees at 12 bases. This CDR3 has 17 residues. CDR1 and CDR2 from the germline V gene are MNHEY and SVGEGT. After removal of 5 bases from V and 4 bases from J, the junction contained 9 bases not matched to a gene. CDR3 DNA, as far as it was read: TGTGCCAGCAGTCCCCATTTGACTAGCGGGAGATACAATGAG. It codes for CASSPHLTSGRYNE. From start to end, the CDR3 is CASSPHLTSGRYNEQFF.

This clone was counted at least ten times. The DNA read from the CDR3 is TGTGCCAGCAGCTTAGGAAGACTAGCGAGCTCCTACGAG. It translates to CASSLGRLASSYE. The whole CDR3 protein reads CASSLGRLASSYEQYF. The chain carries TRBV7-8 and TRBJ2-7; 8 bases match TRBD2. Sequencing ends 3 residues short of the CDR3 end; the germline J gene provides the rest. CDR1 is SGHVS, CDR2 FQNEAQ, per germline. The CDR3 totals 16 residues. J gave up 0 bases and V 1 base, and 5 bases lay outside the gene matches.

This clone was counted only a few times. At one end the junction does not follow the germline gene, possibly because of a read error. The read halts 3 residues ahead of the CDR3 end, with the missing end drawn from the germline J gene. The chain carries TRBV7-2 and TRBJ2-5; 7 bases line up with TRBD2. In germline, CDR1 is SGHTA, CDR2 FQGNSA. This CDR3 is 15 amino acids long. CDR3 DNA, as far as it was read: TGTGCCAGCGGCTTAGTGCGCGGGAGTGGCGAGACC. As protein: CASGLVRGSGET. From start to end, the CDR3 is CASGLVRGSGETQYF.

On this clone itself: The read falls 3 residues short of the CDR3 end, and the missing part is taken from the germline J gene. The J gene is TRBJ1-6, the V gene TRBV11-2; the D is unclear. V was clipped by 0 bases and J by 6 bases, with 9 bases between them. Germline V CDR1 and CDR2: SGHAT, FQNNGV. The CDR3 has 15 amino acids. Incomplete CDR3 DNA: TGTGCCAGCAGCTTAGATCGGCCGGGTAATTCACCC. Translation: CASSLDRPGNSP. The whole CDR3 sequence reads CASSLDRPGNSPLHF.

At least ten counts were recorded for this clone. The read finishes 3 residues shy of the CDR3 end, and the germline J gene is used to complete it. V usage is TRBV18 and J usage is TRBJ2-3; 11 bases are a match to TRBD2. CDR1 and CDR2 (germline): KGHSH, LQKENI. The CDR3 runs 17 residues. V trimming: 3 bases; J trimming: 4 bases; junction bases outside the gene matches: 9. The CDR3: CASSPQWGLAAADTQYF. The covered CDR3 bases are TGTGCCAGCTCACCGCAATGGGGACTAGCGGCGGCAGATACG.